This T cell receptor (beta chain) was retrieved from a study of molecular identifiers for immune sequencing clone quantification. Germline V gene data show CDR1 as MNHEY and CDR2 as SVGAGI. The CDR3 has 16 amino acids. Trimming left V 7 bases short and J 0 bases short, with 19 bases between. TCRdb used MiXCR to reprocess the PCR reads, holding one entry per CDR3 protein. The sample yields roughly 630,000 distinct CDR3 sequences, 25% seen once. The TCR originated in a human donor in good health. Some libraries in this study had Jurkat cell RNA spiked in. This rearrangement joins TRBV6-5 to TRBJ2-7, with D perhaps TRBD1 or TRBD2 (7 bases each). The sequenced sample was naive CD8+ T cells from blood, with Jurkat cell RNA spiked in. This sample's subset: FACS-sorted CD8+CD4-CCR7+CD45RA+ naive T cells. Here the CDR3 DNA reads TGTGCCAGCACCTCCCCCGGGGGGACAGACTCCTACGAGCAGTACTTC. It encodes CASTSPGGTDSYEQYF.